These 13 T cell receptor beta chains were all obtained from the same sample, sequenced in a study of cytomegalovirus exposure and HLA in healthy donors. With 60 Vbeta and 13 Jbeta primers, the PCR was carried out. The data were produced by immunoSEQ multiplex PCR, yet TCRdb's version contains in-frame clones alone and is incomplete. The table shows tens of thousands of clones, with around 70% occurring only once. Sequenced: PBMCs. The receptors derive from a man aged 40-50 years in good health and CMV-seropositive.

The CDR3 nucleotides are TGTGCCAGCAGCTTGGATGGAACGGGTCTTGCGAATGAGCAGTTCTTC. Its translation is CASSLDGTGLANEQFF. The rearrangement links TRBV5-6 to TRBJ2-1; no clear D. The CDR3 is 16 amino acids. V was trimmed by 0 bases and J by 7 bases, leaving 17 bases between them. Germline V gene data show CDR1 as SGHDT and CDR2 as YYEEEE.

This chain joins TRBV30 and TRBJ2-1, with TRBD1 as a possible D gene (6 bases). CDR3 length: 12 residues. Germline V gene sequence: CDR1 GTSNPN, CDR2 SVGIG (reference sequence). Trimming cost V 5 bases and J 8 bases, with 13 bases left between them. The DNA of the CDR3 is TGTGCCTGGGACGGAGAGGGGGATGAGCAGTTCTTC. Translating it yields CAWDGEGDEQFF. Complete variable domain (other parts from reference TRBV30 and TRBJ2-1): SQTIHQWPATLVQPVGSPLSLECTVEGTSNPNLYWYRQAAGRGLQLLFYSVGIGQISSEVPQNLSASRPQDRQFILSSKKLLLSDSGFYLCAWDGEGDEQFFGPGTRLTVL.

This chain links TRBV27 with TRBJ2-2; no firm D call. The germline gives CDR1 MNHEY, CDR2 SMNVEV (reference sequence). The CDR3 extends over 13 amino acids. The ends were cut back, 2 bases at V and 1 base at J, with 2 bases in the middle. The DNA for the CDR3 is TGTGCCAGCAGTTTACTGAACACCGGGGAGCTGTTTTTT. This sequence encodes CASSLLNTGELFF.

This clone has a handful of counts. The rearrangement uses TRBV18 and TRBJ1-2, with D possibly being TRBD1 (5 bases). Trimming removed 3 bases from V and 3 bases from J, with 14 bases in between. CDR3 length: 15 amino acids. From germline, CDR1 is KGHSH and CDR2 LQKENI. The CDR3 region is CASSPLTQVDYGYTF. The DNA of the CDR3 is TGTGCCAGCTCACCCTTAACACAGGTCGACTATGGCTACACCTTC.

This clone came up once. V gene TRBV19 combines with J gene TRBJ2-5; weak D call: TRBD1 (6 bases). Deletions cut 5 bases from V and 6 bases from J, with 19 bases between. Germline CDR1 reads LNHDA; CDR2 reads SQIVND (reference sequence). This CDR3 region has 15 residues. CDR3 residues: CASSPWGQGRQTQYF. For the CDR3, the DNA is TGTGCCAGTAGTCCCTGGGGGCAGGGGAGACAGACCCAGTACTTC.

V usage is TRBV5-4 and J usage is TRBJ1-1, with TRBD1 matching 7 bases. This CDR3 spans 15 amino acids. Germline CDR1 and CDR2: SGHNT and YYREEE (reference sequence). The V and J ends lost 2 bases and 2 bases, in that order; junction bases with no gene match: 6. This chain's CDR3 is CASSFPGTANTEAFF. In DNA, the CDR3 is TGTGCCAGCAGCTTTCCCGGGACAGCTAACACTGAAGCTTTCTTT.

The chain links TRBV6-6 to TRBJ1-4; the match to TRBD1 covers 7 bases. V lost 6 bases and J lost 5; bases outside the gene matches: 12. This CDR3 is 16 amino acids long. The germline gives CDR1 MNHNY, CDR2 SVGAGI (reference sequence). The CDR3: CASSRQGLGLNEKLFF. CDR3 coding DNA: TGTGCCAGCAGCCGACAGGGTCTGGGTCTGAATGAAAAACTGTTTTTT.

This chain uses TRBV5-1 with TRBJ2-1, with 7 bases that match TRBD2. With 0 bases clipped from V and 4 bases from J, the junction kept 4 bases outside the gene matches. This CDR3 is 15 amino acids long. Per germline, CDR1 SGHRS and CDR2 YFSETQ. CDR3 region: CASSLVWGGYNEQFF. CDR3 bases: TGCGCCAGCAGCTTGGTGTGGGGGGGATACAATGAGCAGTTCTTC.

This clone was detected only a few times. The V and J genes are TRBV19 and TRBJ1-2, with TRBD1 matching over 12 bases. Per the germline V gene, CDR1 is LNHDA and CDR2 is SQIVND (reference sequence). V was pared by 3 bases and J by 7 bases, with 9 bases of the junction left unmatched. There are 16 residues in the CDR3. The CDR3 coding sequence is TGTGCCAGTAGTATTTTACCGGGACAGGGGGCGCTTGGCTACACCTTC. As protein: CASSILPGQGALGYTF.

This clone has a handful of counts. The V call is TRBV5-4, the J call TRBJ1-2; 7 nucleotides align to TRBD1. V lost 2 bases to trimming and J lost 7 bases; unmatched junction nucleotides: 8. CDR1 is SGHNT and CDR2 is YYREEE in the germline V gene (reference sequence). The CDR3 sequence is 14 residues long. The CDR3 loop is CASSFRDNRGGYTF. DNA for the CDR3: TGTGCCAGCAGCTTCCGGGACAACAGGGGTGGCTACACCTTC.

V gene TRBV7-9 combines with J gene TRBJ2-3, with D perhaps TRBD1 (6 bases). The CDR3 is 15 amino acids. CDR1 and CDR2 (germline): SEHNR, FQNEAQ (reference sequence). Trimming cost V 2 bases and J 5 bases, with 14 bases left between them. The CDR3 DNA reads as TGTGCCAGCAGCTTAATTACCAACAGGGTAGATACGCAGTATTTT. This translates into CASSLITNRVDTQYF.

The chain recombines TRBV5-1 with TRBJ1-3; D may be TRBD1 (6 bases). Germline V CDR1 and CDR2: SGHRS, YFSETQ. There are 16 residues in the CDR3. Trimming pared 2 bases from V and 0 bases from J, leaving 12 bases between. The CDR3 nucleotides are TGCGCCAGCAGCTTACAGGGAACTAACTCTGGAAACACCATATATTTT. Translated: CASSLQGTNSGNTIYF.

The chain couples TRBV4-3 to TRBJ2-3; 8 nucleotides line up with TRBD2. Germline trimming cut 4 bases from V and 0 bases from J; bases unmatched to any gene: 3. The CDR3 sequence is 15 residues long. From germline, CDR1 is LGHNA and CDR2 YSLEER. CDR3 in amino acids: CASSPSGGSTDTQYF. CDR3 DNA sequence: TGCGCCAGCAGCCCAAGCGGGGGAAGCACAGATACGCAGTATTTT.